These 20 T cell receptor beta chains were sequenced from one sample in a study of molecular identifiers for immune sequencing clone quantification (dated 2018 in TCRdb). The library relied on PCR. Sequencing instrument: NextSeq 500. TCRdb passed the public sequencing reads through fastp at Q25 and MiXCR, retaining productive beta sequences. Each entry merges the rows of one CDR3 protein and shows their most common DNA and genes. Counted in this sample were hundreds of thousands of distinct CDR3 sequences; 25% of them appeared once. Clones ranked in the top ten supply 0.78% of the sample. Sequencing input: naive CD8+ T cells from blood, with Jurkat cell RNA spiked in. The cell subset or site label on this specimen signifies: FACS-sorted CD8+CD4-CCR7+CD45RA+ naive T cells. All receptors come from a human donor in good health. Some libraries in this study had Jurkat cell RNA spiked in.

This clonotype was counted ten times or more. The chain couples TRBV14 to TRBJ2-7; 7 bases map to TRBD1. The CDR3 has 13 residues. In germline, CDR1 is SGHDN, CDR2 FVKESK. V was clipped by 1 base and J by 5 bases; unmatched bases: 2. The CDR3 coding sequence is TGTGCCAGCAGCCAAGCTACAGGGGACGAGCAGTACTTC. This sequence encodes CASSQATGDEQYF.

This clonotype has just a few counts. The chain is built from TRBV27 and TRBJ2-3; possibly TRBD1 for D (6 bases). Trimming took off 10 bases at V and 6 bases at J, with 23 bases between the two ends. The germline V gene encodes CDR1 MNHEY and CDR2 SMNVEV (reference sequence). The length of the CDR3 is 15 residues. The DNA of the CDR3 is TGTGCCACCGGAACGTGGGGACAAACTGGGGATACGCAGTATTTT. This codes for CATGTWGQTGDTQYF.

As concerns this clonotype: This may stem from a read error, because a much larger clone lies one nucleotide away. The gene calls are TRBV2 and TRBJ2-4; D is undetermined. Germline values: CDR1 SNHLY, CDR2 FYNNEI. The CDR3 length is 12 residues. CDR3 residues: CATHKPPNIRYF. CDR3 nucleotides: TGTGCCACCCACAAACCTCCCAACATTCGGTACTTC.

This clonotype appeared many times. The V and J genes are TRBV21-1 and TRBJ2-3; the D call in the table, TRBD2, was not verified against the DNA. TRBV21-1 is shown as a pseudogene. The CDR3 length is 18 residues. The CDR3: CASSKAHERGGLRDTQYF. CDR3 DNA sequence: TGTGCCAGCAGCAAAGCGCATGAGCGGGGGGGCCTTCGGGACACGCAGTATTTT.

Remarks on this clonotype: A read error may produce the germline difference seen at one junction end. The chain couples TRBV19 to TRBJ2-7; TRBD2 matches at 8 bases. This CDR3 comprises 14 residues. CDR1 and CDR2 (germline): LNHDA, SQIVND (reference sequence). CDR3 coding DNA: TGTGCCAGTAGTTTGCGGGAGGCGGCCTACCAGCAGTACTTC. Translated: CASSLREAAYQQYF.

In its sample, this clonotype was seen many times. The J gene is TRBJ2-7, the V gene TRBV2, with 7 nucleotides matching TRBD1. Unmatched junction bases numbered 16, after V lost 7 bases and J lost 4 bases. Looked up from germline, CDR1 is SNHLY and CDR2 is FYNNEI. CDR3 length: 16 residues. The CDR3 here is CASKEDRVKVLYEQYF. CDR3 nucleotides: TGTGCCAGCAAAGAAGACAGGGTGAAAGTCCTGTACGAGCAGTACTTC. Full variable domain (outside the CDR3, taken from reference TRBV2 and TRBJ2-7): EPEVTQTPSHQVTQMGQEVILRCVPISNHLYFYWYRQILGQKVEFLVSFYNNEISEKSEIFDDQFSVERPDGSNFTLKIRSTKLEDSAMYFCASKEDRVKVLYEQYFGPGTRLTVT.

The genes are TRBV2 and TRBJ2-7, with unresolved D. In germline, CDR1 is SNHLY, CDR2 FYNNEI. The V end was cut by 4 bases, the J end by 1 base, with 8 bases between. The CDR3 contains 13 residues. The CDR3 DNA reads TGTGCCAGCAGTGCCATAGGTTCCTACGAGCAGTACTTC. Protein sequence: CASSAIGSYEQYF.

A remark on this clonotype: A read error may explain this, as a much larger clone is one base away. The V call is TRBV27, the J call TRBJ1-5; D remains ambiguous. The CDR3 has 15 residues. Germline V gives CDR1 MNHEY, CDR2 SMNVEV (reference sequence). CDR3 residues: CASGLSAGSNQPQHF. Written as DNA, the CDR3 is TGTGCCAGCGGTTTATCGGCCGGGTCCAATCAGCCCCAGCATTTT.

This clonotype was recorded many times. This chain connects TRBV7-2 to TRBJ2-3, with D unresolved. Germline-derived CDR1 and CDR2 are SGHTA and FQGNSA. The CDR3 runs to 13 residues. The ends were cut back, 5 bases at V and 4 bases at J, with 10 bases in the middle. The CDR3 loop is CASSLIPSDTQYF. CDR3 bases: TGTGCCAGCAGCCTGATCCCCTCAGATACGCAGTATTTT. Looking up the rest from reference TRBV7-2 and TRBJ2-3 gives the full variable domain: GAGVSQSPSNKVTEKGKDVELRCDPISGHTALYWYRQSLGQGLEFLIYFQGNSAPDKSGLPSDRFSAERTGGSVSTLTIQRTQQEDSAVYLCASSLIPSDTQYFGPGTRLTVL.

This clonotype turned up a few times. The chain joins TRBV21-1 to TRBJ2-7; the D call of TRBD1 is as the table states it, not checked on the DNA. TRBV21-1 is reported as a pseudogene. The CDR3 totals 16 residues. CDR3 nucleotides: TGTGCCAGCAGCAAATGGAGGACAGGGGACTCCTACGAGCAGTACTTC. Amino acid sequence: CASSKWRTGDSYEQYF.

On this clonotype: This may be a read error: a much more frequent sequence differs by one nucleotide. V usage is TRBV11-2 and J usage is TRBJ2-3; D may be TRBD1 (6 bases). CDR1 and CDR2 from the germline V gene are SGHAT and FQNNGV. CDR3 length: 14 amino acids. The CDR3 spells CASSSDSYTDTRYF. The DNA of the CDR3 is TGTGCCAGCAGCTCGGACAGCTACACAGATACGCGGTATTTT.

This clonotype was observed many times. The rearrangement joins TRBV6-5 to TRBJ2-7, with D possibly being TRBD1 or TRBD2 (5 bases each). Trimming took off 4 bases at V and 3 bases at J, with 16 bases between the two ends. The CDR3 spans 15 residues. Germline V gene sequence: CDR1 MNHEY, CDR2 SVGAGI. The DNA for the CDR3 is TGTGCCAGCAGTTCCTTGCCGGGACGGGGCTACGAGCAGTACTTC. This translates into CASSSLPGRGYEQYF.

This clonotype occurred many times. The chain recombines TRBV6-5 with TRBJ1-1; 11 bases align to TRBD1. In germline, CDR1 is MNHEY, CDR2 SVGAGI. This CDR3 region has 17 residues. J gave up 5 bases and V 7 bases, and 15 bases lay outside the gene matches. The CDR3, as DNA: TGTGCCAGCACCATGCGGACAGGGGGCCCCGGGGGGACTGAAGCTTTCTTT. Its translation: CASTMRTGGPGGTEAFF.

To note about this clonotype: An end of the junction differs from the germline gene, which may be a read error. The chain links TRBV7-2 to TRBJ2-7; D call uncertain. Germline lookup yields CDR1 SGHTA and CDR2 FQGNSA. CDR3 length equals 18 residues. The CDR3 sequence: CASSLPVAEQVGTYEHYF. CDR3 in DNA: TGTGCCAGCAGCTTGCCCGTCGCCGAGCAGGTGGGAACCTACGAGCACTACTTC.

Comments on this clonotype: It is likely a read error, because the conserved phenylalanine at the end of the CDR3 is missing. V usage is TRBV7-9 and J usage is TRBJ2-6; 12 bases match TRBD2. With V trimmed by 4 bases and J by 3 bases, 10 bases remained unmatched. CDR1 is SEHNR and CDR2 is FQNEAQ in the germline V gene (reference sequence). There are 19 residues in the CDR3. Written as DNA, the CDR3 is TGTGCCAGCAGCTCCACAAGACTAGCGGGGGAGTATGGGGCCAACGTCCTGACTTAC. Its protein is CASSSTRLAGEYGANVLTY.

This clonotype was observed at least ten times. The chain carries TRBV28 and TRBJ2-7; 10 nucleotides agree with TRBD2. From germline, CDR1 is MDHEN and CDR2 SYDVKM. V lost 6 bases and J lost 3; bases outside the gene matches: 11. This CDR3 contains 16 residues. The CDR3 bases are TGTGCCAGCAGCTCATCCCCTAGCGGGAGCGACTACGAGCAGTACTTC. It is translated as CASSSSPSGSDYEQYF.

This chain joins TRBV6-5 and TRBJ2-3; the D call may be TRBD1 or TRBD2 (6 bases each). In germline, CDR1 is MNHEY, CDR2 SVGAGI. Trimming cost V 4 bases and J 4 bases, with 12 bases left between them. The length of the CDR3 is 14 residues. The CDR3 here is CASSSLGGPDTQYF. CDR3 coding DNA: TGTGCCAGCAGTTCCCTGGGGGGCCCAGATACGCAGTATTTT.

Details on this clonotype: Since no conserved phenylalanine or tryptophan closes the CDR3, a read error is the likely cause. The chain couples TRBV5-6 to TRBJ1-6; TRBD1 matches 7 bases. Trimming took 0 bases from V and 6 from J; bases not matched to a gene: 6. The CDR3 has 16 residues. The V gene's germline CDR1 is SGHDT and CDR2 YYEEEE. The CDR3 coding sequence is TGTGCCAGCAGCTTGGACAGGGGTCTGGCTAATTCACCCCTCCACCTT. Translated: CASSLDRGLANSPLHL.

This clonotype has at least ten counts. The CDR3: CASSGGQGPHEQYF. CDR3 in DNA: TGTGCCAGCAGCGGGGGACAGGGTCCCCACGAGCAGTACTTC. V usage is TRBV5-6 and J usage is TRBJ2-7; TRBD1 aligns across 9 bases. J was trimmed by 5 bases and V by 4 bases; bases with no gene match: 7. CDR1 is SGHDT, CDR2 YYEEEE, per germline. There are 14 residues in the CDR3.

This clonotype was recorded once. CDR3 DNA: TGTGCCAGTAGTATAGTAAACGGAATGAACACTGAAGCTTTCTTT. Translation: CASSIVNGMNTEAFF. The rearrangement links TRBV19 to TRBJ1-1; D is ambiguous. The CDR3 spans 15 residues. Per germline, CDR1 LNHDA and CDR2 SQIVND (reference sequence). V was trimmed by 1 base and J by 0 bases, leaving 9 bases between them.